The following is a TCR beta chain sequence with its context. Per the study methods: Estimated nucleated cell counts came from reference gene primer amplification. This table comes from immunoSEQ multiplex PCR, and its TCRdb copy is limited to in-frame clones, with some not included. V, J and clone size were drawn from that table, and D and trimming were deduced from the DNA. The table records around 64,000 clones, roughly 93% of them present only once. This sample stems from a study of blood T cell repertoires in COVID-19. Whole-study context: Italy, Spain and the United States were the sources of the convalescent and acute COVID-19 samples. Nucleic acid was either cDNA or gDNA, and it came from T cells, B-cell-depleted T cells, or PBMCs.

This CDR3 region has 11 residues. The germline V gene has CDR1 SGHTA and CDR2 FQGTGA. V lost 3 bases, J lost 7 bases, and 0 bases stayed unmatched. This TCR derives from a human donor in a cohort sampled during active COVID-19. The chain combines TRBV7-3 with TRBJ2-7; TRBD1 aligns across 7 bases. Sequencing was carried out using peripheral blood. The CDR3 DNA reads TGTGCCAGCAGCTTGACAGGGGAGCAGTACTTC. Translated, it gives CASSLTGEQYF.